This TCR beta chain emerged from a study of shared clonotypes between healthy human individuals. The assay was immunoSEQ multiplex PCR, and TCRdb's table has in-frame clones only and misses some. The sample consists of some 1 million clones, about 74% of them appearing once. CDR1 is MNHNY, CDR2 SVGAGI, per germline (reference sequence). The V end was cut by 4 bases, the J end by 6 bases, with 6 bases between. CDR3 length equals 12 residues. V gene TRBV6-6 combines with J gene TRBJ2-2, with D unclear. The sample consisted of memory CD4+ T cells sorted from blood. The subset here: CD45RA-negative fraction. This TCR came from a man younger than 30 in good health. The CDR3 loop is CASSLGPGELFF. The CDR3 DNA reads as TGTGCCAGCAGTTTAGGTCCCGGGGAGCTGTTTTTT.